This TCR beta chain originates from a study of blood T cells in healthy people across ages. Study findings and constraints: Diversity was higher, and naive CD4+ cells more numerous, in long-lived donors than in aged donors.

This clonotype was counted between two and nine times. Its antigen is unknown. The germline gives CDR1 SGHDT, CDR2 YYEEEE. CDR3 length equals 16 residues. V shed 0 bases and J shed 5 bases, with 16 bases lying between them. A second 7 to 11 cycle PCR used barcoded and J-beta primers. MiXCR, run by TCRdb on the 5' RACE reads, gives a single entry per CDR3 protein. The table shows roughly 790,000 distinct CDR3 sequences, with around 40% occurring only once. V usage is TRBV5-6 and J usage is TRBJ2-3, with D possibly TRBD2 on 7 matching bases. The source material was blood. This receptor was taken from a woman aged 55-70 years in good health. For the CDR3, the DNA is TGTGCCAGCAGCTTGGCACAGGGCACTAGCGAAGATACGCAGTATTTT. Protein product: CASSLAQGTSEDTQYF.